This T cell receptor beta chain was observed in a study of CD8 T cells in Susac syndrome (dated by TCRdb to between 2018 and 2020). Some background on the complete study: Whether CD8+ T cell activation and differentiation in Susac syndrome was antigen driven was tested using repertoire sequencing.

Ends trimmed: V by 3 bases, J by 3 bases; bases unmatched to a gene: 6. Measured from the cysteine to the phenylalanine, the CDR3 is 16 residues long. The read is trimmed to its CDR3 DNA, 48 bases read in frame from base 1. Taken from the germline V gene, the CDR1 and CDR2 loops are MGHDK and SYGVNS. What the authors observed across the whole study: The TCR sequencing and HLA analysis was acknowledged to have included a relatively small number of individuals.

Peripheral blood CD8+ and CD4+ T cells from healthy donors, Susac syndrome patients and multiple sclerosis patients were profiled by high-throughput TCR beta sequencing. Multiple sclerosis controls were treatment-naive patients with stable or active relapsing-remitting disease fulfilling revised McDonald criteria. Bulk CD8+ and CD4+ T cells were purified magnetically by negative isolation, whereas CD8+ TEMRA cells were enriched by FACS. Blood was collected in EDTA tubes and processed within 24 hours, with PBMCs isolated through density gradient centrifugation. PBMCs intended for TCR sequencing were cryopreserved in liquid nitrogen and were subsequently thawed in a 37 degrees C water bath. The sorted or isolated CD4+, CD8+ and CD8+ TEMRA cells had a purity of 90% or higher. About this clonotype: What antigen it recognizes has not been identified. There are no base qualities to consult, and no much larger clone falls within one base.

RNA was extracted using the RNeasy kit, and roughly 0.5 to 1 ug of the RNA was reverse transcribed with random hexamers. The immunoSEQ multiplex PCR assay, which covers 54 Vbeta and 13 Jbeta segments, was used to amplify TCR beta CDR3 regions. Bias from PCR amplification was corrected by using a synthetic template baseline for primer optimization and for computational correction. Turning to the authors' computational methods: Reads were assigned to V, D and J genes according to IMGT and analyzed in immunoSEQ Analyzer, with only productive sequences retained. To calculate clonality, Shannon entropy was normalized by log2 of the number of productive unique sequences and then subtracted from one. Public and private clones were assessed among the 100 most prevalent clones of each patient and control. Susac-specific clones were defined as absent from healthy and MS cohorts, 850 to 1,300 published viral clones and other ImmuneACCESS disease sequences. TCRdb reanalyzed the raw reads on its own, using fastp at Q25 for trimming and MiXCR for clone calling, and kept in-frame beta chains. Rows merge per CDR3 protein into single entries with the most common DNA and genes. The V and J calls here are based on TCRdb, not the publication. This sample lists over 150,000 distinct CDR3 sequences; over 85% were detected once. Clones ranked in the top ten supply around 0.1% of the sample.

This chain joins TRBV25-1 to TRBJ2-1; TRBD2 fits 9 bases in the junction. This receptor was obtained from a human donor with multiple sclerosis. Sequenced sample: CD4+ T cells from PBMCs. The DNA sequence reads TGTGCCAGCAGTGATCTTCTAGCGGGAAACTACAATGAGCAGTTCTTC. Its protein is CASSDLLAGNYNEQFF.